This TCR beta chain was identified in a study of blood T cell repertoires in COVID-19. The overall study: Acute and convalescent COVID-19 samples came from the United States, Italy and Spain. Sample material is recorded as cDNA or gDNA derived from T cells, B-cell-depleted T cells, or PBMCs.

Trimming left V 4 bases short and J 2 bases short, with 8 bases between. The CDR3 spans 13 residues. Germline CDR1 and CDR2: SGHNT and YYREEE (reference sequence). Source study methods: Reference gene primers were amplified, and this amplification served to estimate nucleated cell counts. The data were produced by immunoSEQ multiplex PCR, yet TCRdb's version contains in-frame clones alone and is incomplete. V, J and clone size are those of that table, while D and trimming were read from the DNA. The profile covers fewer than 500,000 clones, with roughly four fifths appearing a single time and under 1.2% taken by the ten largest.

Sequenced material: peripheral blood. This clonotype was sampled from a human donor with acute or convalescent COVID-19. The donor label of this sample is uncertain. J is TRBJ2-3 and V is TRBV5-4; D remains ambiguous. The DNA for the CDR3 is TGTGCCAGCAGCCTAAGCCCCACAGATACGCAGTATTTT. Protein sequence: CASSLSPTDTQYF.